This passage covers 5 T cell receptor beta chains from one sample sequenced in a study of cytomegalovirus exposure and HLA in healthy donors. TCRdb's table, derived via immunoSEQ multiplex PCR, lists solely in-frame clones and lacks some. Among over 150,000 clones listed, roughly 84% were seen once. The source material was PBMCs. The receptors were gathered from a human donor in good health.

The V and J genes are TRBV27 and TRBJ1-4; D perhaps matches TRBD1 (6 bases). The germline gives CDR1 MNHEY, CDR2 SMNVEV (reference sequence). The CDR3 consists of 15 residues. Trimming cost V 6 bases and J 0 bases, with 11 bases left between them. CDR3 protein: CASRARGATNEKLFF. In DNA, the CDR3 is TGTGCCAGCAGGGCCAGGGGAGCAACTAATGAAAAACTGTTTTTT.

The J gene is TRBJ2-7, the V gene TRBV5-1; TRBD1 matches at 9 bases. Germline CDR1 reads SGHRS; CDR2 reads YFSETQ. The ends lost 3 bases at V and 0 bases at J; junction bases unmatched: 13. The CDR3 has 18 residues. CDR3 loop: CASSSGTRRDRVSYEQYF. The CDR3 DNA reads TGCGCCAGCAGCTCGGGAACCCGACGGGACAGGGTCTCCTACGAGCAGTACTTC.

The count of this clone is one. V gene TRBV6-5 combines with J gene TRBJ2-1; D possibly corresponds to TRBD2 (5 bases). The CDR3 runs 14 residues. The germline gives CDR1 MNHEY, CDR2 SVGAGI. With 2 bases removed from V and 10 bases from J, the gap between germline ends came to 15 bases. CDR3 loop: CASSYGTSGREQFF. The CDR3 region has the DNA TGTGCCAGCAGTTACGGCACTAGTGGGCGAGAGCAGTTCTTC.

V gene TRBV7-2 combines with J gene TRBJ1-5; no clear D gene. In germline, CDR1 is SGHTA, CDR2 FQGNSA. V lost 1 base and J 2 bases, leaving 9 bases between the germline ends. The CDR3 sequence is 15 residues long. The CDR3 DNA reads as TGTGCCAGCAGCTTAGTCGGGTCAGGCAATCAGCCCCAGCATTTT. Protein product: CASSLVGSGNQPQHF.

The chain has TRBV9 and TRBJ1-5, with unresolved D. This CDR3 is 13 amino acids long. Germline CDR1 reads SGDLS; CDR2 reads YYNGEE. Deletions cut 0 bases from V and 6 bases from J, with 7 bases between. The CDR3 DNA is TGTGCCAGCAGCGTAGGAGGCAGTCAGCCCCAGCATTTT. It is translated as CASSVGGSQPQHF.